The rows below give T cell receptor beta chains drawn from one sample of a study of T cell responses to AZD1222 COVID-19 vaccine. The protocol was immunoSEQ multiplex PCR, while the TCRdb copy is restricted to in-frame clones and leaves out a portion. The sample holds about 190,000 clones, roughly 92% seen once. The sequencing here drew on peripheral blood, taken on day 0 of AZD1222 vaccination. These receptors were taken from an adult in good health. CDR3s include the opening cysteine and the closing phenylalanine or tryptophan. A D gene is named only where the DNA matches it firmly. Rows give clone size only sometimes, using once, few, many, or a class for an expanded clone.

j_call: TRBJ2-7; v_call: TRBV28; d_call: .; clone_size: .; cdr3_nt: TGTGCCAGCAGTGGCGGGCCCCGAAGCGAGCAGTACTTC; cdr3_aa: CASSGGPRSEQYF
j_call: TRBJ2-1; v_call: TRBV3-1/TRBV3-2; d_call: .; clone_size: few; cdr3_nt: TGTGCCAGCAGCCACACGAGCAGCTCCTACAATGAGCAGTTCTTC; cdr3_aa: CASSHTSSSYNEQFF
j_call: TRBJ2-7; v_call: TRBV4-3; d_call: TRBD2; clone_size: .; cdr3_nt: TGCGCCAGCAGCCAAGCGGCGACTAGCGGGGGTTACGAGCAGTACTTC; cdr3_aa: CASSQAATSGGYEQYF
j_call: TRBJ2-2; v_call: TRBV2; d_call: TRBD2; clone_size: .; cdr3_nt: TGTGCCAGCGCTACGGGGGGGTCCGGGGAGCTGTTTTTT; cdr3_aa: CASATGGSGELFF
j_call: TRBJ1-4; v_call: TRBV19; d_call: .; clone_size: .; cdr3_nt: TGTGCCAGTAGTACGACTGGTGGTGAAAAACTGTTTTTT; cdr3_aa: CASSTTGGEKLFF
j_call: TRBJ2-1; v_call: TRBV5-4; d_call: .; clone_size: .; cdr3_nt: TGTGCCAGCAGCCTGACCCAGGGGGGCGGGATGAGGAATGAGCAGTTCTTC; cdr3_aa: CASSLTQGGGMRNEQFF
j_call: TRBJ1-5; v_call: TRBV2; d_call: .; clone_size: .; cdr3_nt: TGTGCCAGCAGTGAAATGGGGGGGACTCAGCCCCAGCATTTT; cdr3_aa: CASSEMGGTQPQHF
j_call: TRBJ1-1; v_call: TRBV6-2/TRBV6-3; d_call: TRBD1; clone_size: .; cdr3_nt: TGTGCCAGCAGTGTACAGGGGGCCATCACTGAAGCTTTCTTT; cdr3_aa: CASSVQGAITEAFF
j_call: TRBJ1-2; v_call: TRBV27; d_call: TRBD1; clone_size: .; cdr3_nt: TGTGCCAGCAGCCGGAGACAGGGGATAGGTCATGGCTACACCTTC; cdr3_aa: CASSRRQGIGHGYTF
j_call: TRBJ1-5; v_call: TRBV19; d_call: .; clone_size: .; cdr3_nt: TGTGCCAGTAGTATCAGGGTGGTTAGCAATCAGCCCCAGCATTTT; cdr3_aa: CASSIRVVSNQPQHF
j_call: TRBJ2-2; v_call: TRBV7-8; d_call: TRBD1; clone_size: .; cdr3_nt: TGTGCCAGCAGCCCCGACAGGGTTAACACCGGGGAGCTGTTTTTT; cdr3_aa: CASSPDRVNTGELFF
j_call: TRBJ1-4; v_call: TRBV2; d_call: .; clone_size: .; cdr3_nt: TGTGCCAGCAGTGATAGGCCGGCTAATGAAAAACTGTTTTTT; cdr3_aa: CASSDRPANEKLFF
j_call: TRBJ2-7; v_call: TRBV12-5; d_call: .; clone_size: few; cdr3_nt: TGTGCTAGTGCCCTGGACAGCCCAGCCTACGAGCAGTACTTC; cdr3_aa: CASALDSPAYEQYF
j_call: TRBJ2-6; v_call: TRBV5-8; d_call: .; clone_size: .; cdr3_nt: TGTGCCAGCAGCTCCTCCGGGTACAGCTCTGGGGCCAACGTCCTGACTTTC; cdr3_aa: CASSSSGYSSGANVLTF
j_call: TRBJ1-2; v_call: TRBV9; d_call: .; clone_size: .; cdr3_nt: TGTGCCAGCAGCCGCTTTAGTGACAGTAACTATGGCTACACCTTC; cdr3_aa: CASSRFSDSNYGYTF
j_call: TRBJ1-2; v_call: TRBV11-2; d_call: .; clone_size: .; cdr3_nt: TGTGCCAGCAGCGCAGACAGAAACTATGGCTACACCTTC; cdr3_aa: CASSADRNYGYTF
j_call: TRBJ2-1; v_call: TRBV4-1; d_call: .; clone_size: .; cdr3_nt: TGCGCCAGCAGCCAAGATAGAGCATACAATGAGCAGTTCTTC; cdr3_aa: CASSQDRAYNEQFF
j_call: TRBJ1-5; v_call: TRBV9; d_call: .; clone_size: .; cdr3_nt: TGTGCCAGCAGCCCCCTTGGCGATAGCAATCAGCCCCAGCATTTT; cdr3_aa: CASSPLGDSNQPQHF
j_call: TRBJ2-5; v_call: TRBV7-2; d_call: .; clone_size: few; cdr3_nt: TGTGCCAGCAGCCCGTCCGGGACCCGGATGGAGGGCCAGTACTTC; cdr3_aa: CASSPSGTRMEGQYF
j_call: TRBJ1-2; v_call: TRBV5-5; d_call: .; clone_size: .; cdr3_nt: TGTGCCAGCAGCTTGGCCATGGTAGGTGTCACCAACTATGGCTACACCTTC; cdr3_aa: CASSLAMVGVTNYGYTF
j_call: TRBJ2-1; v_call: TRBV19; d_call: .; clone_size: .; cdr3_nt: TGTGCCAGTAGAACGACCGGGACAAACTGGAACAATGAGCAGTTCTTC; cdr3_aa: CASRTTGTNWNNEQFF
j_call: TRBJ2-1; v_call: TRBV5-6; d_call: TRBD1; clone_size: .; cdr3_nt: TGTGCCAGCAGTTCCGGGACAGGGGTTCGTGAGCAGTTCTTC; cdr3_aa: CASSSGTGVREQFF
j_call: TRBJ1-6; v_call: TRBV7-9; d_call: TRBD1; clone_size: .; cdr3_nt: TGTGCCAGCAGCTCCGACCGGACAGGGGGCACTCATTCACCCCTCCACTTT; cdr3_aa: CASSSDRTGGTHSPLHF
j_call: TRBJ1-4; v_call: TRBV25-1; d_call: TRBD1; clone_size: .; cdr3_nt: TGTGCCAGCAGCCAGACAGGGGGGAATGAAAAACTGTTTTTT; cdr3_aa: CASSQTGGNEKLFF
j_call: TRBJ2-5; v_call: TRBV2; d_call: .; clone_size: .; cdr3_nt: TGTGCCAGCAGTGTCAGGCCGGAGACCCAGTACTTC; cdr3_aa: CASSVRPETQYF
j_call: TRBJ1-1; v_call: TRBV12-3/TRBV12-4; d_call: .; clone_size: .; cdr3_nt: TGTGCCAGCAGTTTGGAGACGGTGGAAGCTTTCTTT; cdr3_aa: CASSLETVEAFF
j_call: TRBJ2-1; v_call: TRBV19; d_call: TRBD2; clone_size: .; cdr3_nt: TGTGCCAGTAGTCTCTCGGGGGGGGCCTACAATGAGCAGTTCTTC; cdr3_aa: CASSLSGGAYNEQFF
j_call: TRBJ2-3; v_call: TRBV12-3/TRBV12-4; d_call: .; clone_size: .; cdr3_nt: TGTGCCAGCAGACCAGTTCTGGCAGATACGCAGTATTTT; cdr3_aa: CASRPVLADTQYF
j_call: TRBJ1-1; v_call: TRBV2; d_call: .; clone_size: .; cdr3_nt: TGTGCCAGCAGGAACGGGAAGAACACTGAAGCTTTCTTT; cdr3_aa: CASRNGKNTEAFF
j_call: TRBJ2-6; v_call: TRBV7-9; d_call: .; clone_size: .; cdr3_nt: TGTGCCAGCAGCTTTGAGGGTTTCTCTGGGGCCAACGTCCTGACTTTC; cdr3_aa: CASSFEGFSGANVLTF
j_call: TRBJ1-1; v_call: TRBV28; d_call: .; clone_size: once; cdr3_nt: TGTGCCAGCAGTTTGGGTTGGGACACTGAAGCTTTCTTT; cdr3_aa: CASSLGWDTEAFF
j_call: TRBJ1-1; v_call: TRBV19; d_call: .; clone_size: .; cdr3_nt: TGTGCCAGTATCCCCCAGGATGAAGCTTTCTTT; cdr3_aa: CASIPQDEAFF
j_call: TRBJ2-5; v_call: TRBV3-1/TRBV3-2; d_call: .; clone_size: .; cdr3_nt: TGTGCCAGCAGCCAAGTGACAGGCCTCCGGGAGACCCAGTACTTC; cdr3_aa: CASSQVTGLRETQYF
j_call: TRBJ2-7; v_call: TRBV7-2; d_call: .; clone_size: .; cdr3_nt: TGTGCCAGCAGCTTCAGTCGAGGGGCCCCCTACGAGCAGTACTTC; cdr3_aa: CASSFSRGAPYEQYF
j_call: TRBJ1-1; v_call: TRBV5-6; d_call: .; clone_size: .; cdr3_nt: TGTGCCAGCAGCTTTCCGACGAACACTGAAGCTTTCTTT; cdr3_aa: CASSFPTNTEAFF
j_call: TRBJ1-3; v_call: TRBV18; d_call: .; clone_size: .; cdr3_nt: TGTGCCAGCTCAACTAACAGGGCTTCCGGAAACACCATATATTTT; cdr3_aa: CASSTNRASGNTIYF
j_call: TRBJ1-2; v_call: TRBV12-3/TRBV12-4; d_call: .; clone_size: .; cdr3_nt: TGTGCCAGCAAGAATGGCGGGGCCTATGGCTACACCTTC; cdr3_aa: CASKNGGAYGYTF
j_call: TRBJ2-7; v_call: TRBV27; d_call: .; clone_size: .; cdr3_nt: TGTGCCAGCAGTTCCCAGACGAGGGCCTACGAGCAGTACTTC; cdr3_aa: CASSSQTRAYEQYF
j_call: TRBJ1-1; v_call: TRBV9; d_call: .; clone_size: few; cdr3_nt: TGTGCCAGCAGCCCCTGGGACACCAACATGAACACTGAAGCTTTCTTT; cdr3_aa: CASSPWDTNMNTEAFF
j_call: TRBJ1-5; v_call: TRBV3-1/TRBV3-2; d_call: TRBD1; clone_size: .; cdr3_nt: TGTGCCAGCAGCCAAGGGACAGGGGGAGGGGGCAATCAGCCCCAGCATTTT; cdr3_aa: CASSQGTGGGGNQPQHF
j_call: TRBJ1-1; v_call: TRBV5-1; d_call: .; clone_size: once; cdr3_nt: TGCGCCAGCAGGATGACCTCCAGGAACACTGAAGCTTTCTTT; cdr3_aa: CASRMTSRNTEAFF
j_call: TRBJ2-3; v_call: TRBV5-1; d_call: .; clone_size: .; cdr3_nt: TGCGCCAGCAGCTTGGGACAGACCTATACAGATACGCAGTATTTT; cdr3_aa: CASSLGQTYTDTQYF
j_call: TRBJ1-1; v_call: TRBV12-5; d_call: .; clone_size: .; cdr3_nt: TGTGCTAGTGGTTTGGATCTCCCAGGTTACACTGAAGCTTTCTTT; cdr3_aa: CASGLDLPGYTEAFF
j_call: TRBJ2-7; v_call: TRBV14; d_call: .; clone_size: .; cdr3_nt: TGTGCCAGCAGCCCACAGGAAGCACTCCCCTACGAGCAGTACTTC; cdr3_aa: CASSPQEALPYEQYF
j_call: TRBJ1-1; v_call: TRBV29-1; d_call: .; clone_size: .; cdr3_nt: TGCAGCGTTGCGGCCGCGACAGGTTTGAACACTGAAGCTTTCTTT; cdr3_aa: CSVAAATGLNTEAFF
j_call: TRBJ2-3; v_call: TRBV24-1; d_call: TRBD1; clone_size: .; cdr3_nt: TGTGCCACCGGGGGGGACAGGGGGATCACAGATACGCAGTATTTT; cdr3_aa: CATGGDRGITDTQYF
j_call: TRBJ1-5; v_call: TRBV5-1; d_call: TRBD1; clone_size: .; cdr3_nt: TGCGCCAGCAGCCTCGGGACAGGCAGCAATCAGCCCCAGCATTTT; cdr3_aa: CASSLGTGSNQPQHF
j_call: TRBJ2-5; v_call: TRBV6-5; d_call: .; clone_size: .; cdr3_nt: TGTGCCAGCAGTTACAGGTGGACCGGGGGGACCCAGTACTTC; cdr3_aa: CASSYRWTGGTQYF
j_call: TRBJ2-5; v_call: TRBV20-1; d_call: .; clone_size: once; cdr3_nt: TGCAGTGCTAGTCCGACAACGAGGGAGACCCAGTACTTC; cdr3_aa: CSASPTTRETQYF
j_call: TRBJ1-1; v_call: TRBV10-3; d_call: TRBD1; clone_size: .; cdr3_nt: TGTGCCATCAAAGACAGGGGAATGGACACTGAAGCTTTCTTT; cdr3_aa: CAIKDRGMDTEAFF
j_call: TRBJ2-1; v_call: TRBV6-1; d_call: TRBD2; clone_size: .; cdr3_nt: TGTGCCAGCAGTGTACGGGGGGTTGGGCAGCACAATGAGCAGTTCTTC; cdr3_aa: CASSVRGVGQHNEQFF
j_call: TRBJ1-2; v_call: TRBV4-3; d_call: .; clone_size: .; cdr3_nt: TGCGCCAGCAGCCAATCTTCGACGGGAAGCTATAACTATGGCTACACCTTC; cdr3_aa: CASSQSSTGSYNYGYTF
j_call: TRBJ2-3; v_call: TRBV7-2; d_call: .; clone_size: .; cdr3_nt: TGTGCCGGTTCCCGCGGGCGAGATACGCAGTATTTT; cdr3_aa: CAGSRGRDTQYF
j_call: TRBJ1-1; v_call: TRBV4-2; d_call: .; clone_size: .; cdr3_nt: TGTGCCAGCAGCCAAGTAACAGGGCTGGGCACTGAAGCTTTCTTT; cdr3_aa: CASSQVTGLGTEAFF
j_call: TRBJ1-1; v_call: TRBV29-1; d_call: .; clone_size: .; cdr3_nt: TGCAGCGTTGAGGGGACGGTCAACACTGAAGCTTTCTTT; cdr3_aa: CSVEGTVNTEAFF
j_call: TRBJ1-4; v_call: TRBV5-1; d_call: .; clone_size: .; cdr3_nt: TGCGCCAGCAGCTTGGGGCAGCTAAATGAAAAACTGTTTTTT; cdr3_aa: CASSLGQLNEKLFF